This T cell receptor (beta chain) was recovered during a study of blood T cell repertoires in COVID-19. Overall study: COVID-19 samples, acute and convalescent, were from the United States, Italy and Spain. Sources were T cells, B-cell-depleted T cells, or PBMCs; the material itself was cDNA or gDNA.

There are 13 residues in the CDR3. Germline-derived CDR1 and CDR2 are SGHAT and FQNNGV. Trimming left V 1 base short and J 5 bases short, with 6 bases between. As processed by the authors: Amplifying reference gene primers gave estimates of nucleated cell counts. The assay was immunoSEQ multiplex PCR, and TCRdb's table has in-frame clones only and misses some. For V, J and clone size, that table is used; D and trimming come from the DNA. This table has about 230,000 clones, roughly 80% appearing once. The sequenced material came from peripheral blood. The chain employs TRBV11-2 and TRBJ2-1, with D maybe TRBD1 (5 bases). This receptor was obtained from a woman in her 70s with active or convalescent COVID-19. CDR3 in amino acids: CASSLAGNNEQFF. In DNA form, the CDR3 reads TGTGCCAGCAGCTTAGCAGGGAACAATGAGCAGTTCTTC. The full variable domain, in which reference TRBV11-2 and TRBJ2-1 provide the parts outside the CDR3, is EAGVAQSPRYKIIEKRQSVAFWCNPISGHATLYWYQQILGQGPKLLIQFQNNGVVDDSQLPKDRFSAERLKGVDSTLKIQPAKLEDSAVYLCASSLAGNNEQFFGPGTRLTVL.